The 5 T cell receptor beta chains below come from one sample, sequenced in a study of blood T cell repertoires in COVID-19. Here immunoSEQ multiplex PCR was the method, and the copy in TCRdb shows in-frame clones only, minus some. The data show over 110,000 clones, over 75% seen once. The sequenced material came from PBMCs or T cells enriched from blood (not recorded which). These receptors all stem from a man aged 50 to 59 in a cohort exposed to, infected with or recovered from COVID-19 (not recorded which).

The chain carries TRBV5-1 and TRBJ1-5, with 10 nucleotides matching TRBD1. Trimming at V came to 2 bases and at J to 7 bases, leaving 3 bases not matched to a gene. CDR3 length: 14 amino acids. Germline V gene data show CDR1 as SGHRS and CDR2 as YFSETQ. CDR3 in amino acids: CASSFGQGGQPQHF. As DNA, the CDR3 is TGCGCCAGCAGCTTCGGACAGGGGGGACAGCCCCAGCATTTT.

In this sample, this clone turned up a few times. The chain is built from TRBV12-5 and TRBJ1-1; 8 nucleotides match TRBD1. This CDR3 has 13 amino acids. Per the germline V gene, CDR1 is LGHNT and CDR2 is FRNRAP. V trimming: 5 bases; J trimming: 1 base; junction bases outside the gene matches: 0. CDR3 bases: TGTGCTAGTGGTGACAGGGGGAACACTGAAGCTTTCTTT. This encodes CASGDRGNTEAFF.

The chain employs TRBV9 and TRBJ1-2; D unclear. Germline V gives CDR1 SGDLS, CDR2 YYNGEE. Trimming shortened V by 6 bases and J by 3 bases, and 9 bases separated the two germline ends. The CDR3 is 12 amino acids. The CDR3 nucleotides are TGTGCCAGCAACCTTCCGGACTATGGCTACACCTTC. This gives the protein CASNLPDYGYTF.

This chain connects TRBV7-9 to TRBJ1-1, with a tentative D call TRBD1 (6 bases). V was cut by 1 base and J by 5 bases, with 8 bases left in between. Germline CDR1 and CDR2: SEHNR and FQNEAQ (reference sequence). This CDR3 spans 13 amino acids. The CDR3 region is CASSLEQGTEAFF. The CDR3 bases are TGTGCCAGCAGCTTAGAACAGGGAACTGAAGCTTTCTTT.

This clone was seen more than once but under ten times. This chain links TRBV6-1 with TRBJ1-1, with D hard to call. This CDR3 region has 13 residues. Trimming removed 0 bases from V and 8 bases from J, with 10 bases in between. Germline V gene data show CDR1 as MNHNS and CDR2 as SASEGT. The CDR3 here is CASSEAPRTEAFF. The CDR3 DNA reads as TGTGCCAGCAGTGAAGCACCCAGAACCGAAGCTTTCTTT.